These 21 T cell receptor beta chains were all obtained from the same sample, sequenced in a study of OX40 agonist ivuxolimab in advanced cancers. Some clones are missing from TCRdb's copy, which holds only in-frame ones; the method was immunoSEQ multiplex PCR. The sample has roughly 35,000 clones; around 82% are singletons. Here the sequenced sample was CD4+ or CD8+ T cells sorted from blood, taken in a trial of the OX40 agonist ivuxolimab. Source of these receptors: an adult with an advanced solid tumor such as melanoma, head and neck, liver or kidney cancer.

The J gene is TRBJ2-2, the V gene TRBV7-6, with TRBD1 identical over 8 bases. The V gene's germline CDR1 is SGHVS and CDR2 FNYEAQ. The ends lost 5 bases at V and 4 bases at J; junction bases unmatched: 3. CDR3 size: 14 residues. The DNA for the CDR3 is TGTGCCAGCAGCCAGGGGGCGGCCACCGGGGAGCTGTTTTTT. Translating it yields CASSQGAATGELFF.

The chain joins TRBV29-1 to TRBJ1-5; 9 nucleotides align to TRBD1. Germline CDR1 and CDR2: SQVTM and ANQGSEA. The CDR3 totals 13 residues. The junction had 2 bases not matched to a gene; V was cut back by 5 bases and J by 3 bases. CDR3 sequence reads: CSVRDRVNQPQHF. In nucleotides, the CDR3 is TGCAGCGTTCGGGACAGGGTCAATCAGCCCCAGCATTTT.

CDR3 residues: CASSESYGNYEQYF. The DNA of the CDR3 is TGTGCCAGCAGTGAAAGTTACGGAAACTACGAGCAGTACTTC. V gene TRBV6-1 combines with J gene TRBJ2-7; unclear D gene. The length of the CDR3 is 14 residues. V lost 2 bases and J 3 bases, leaving 11 bases between the germline ends. Germline CDR1 MNHNS, CDR2 SASEGT.

This clone was recorded once. This rearrangement joins TRBV10-2 to TRBJ1-5; 7 bases are shared with TRBD1. The CDR3 is 14 amino acids. Trimming removed 4 bases from V and 7 bases from J; junction bases left unmatched: 7. CDR1 and CDR2 (germline): WSHSY, SAAADI. As DNA, the CDR3 is TGCGCCAGCAGTGTTGGGAGAGGGGGCCAGCCCCAGCATTTT. It specifies CASSVGRGGQPQHF.

The V call is TRBV11-2, the J call TRBJ2-5; no clear D gene. The V gene's germline CDR1 is SGHAT and CDR2 FQNNGV. This CDR3 contains 15 residues. Trimming took 5 bases from V and 5 from J, leaving 18 bases between them. Here the CDR3 DNA reads TGTGCCAGCAGCCCCTCCCCTAGGAAAGGGGAGACCCAGTACTTC. It codes for CASSPSPRKGETQYF.

The CDR3 region is CASSPGRNLETQYF. As DNA, the CDR3 is TGTGCCAGCTCCCCGGGGAGAAACCTAGAGACCCAGTACTTC. The chain employs TRBV11-1 and TRBJ2-5; TRBD2 is a possible D gene (5 bases). CDR1 and CDR2 from the germline V gene are SGHAT and FQDESV (reference sequence). CDR3 length equals 14 residues. V lost 8 bases and J 4 bases, leaving 17 bases between the germline ends.

The chain employs TRBV10-3 and TRBJ2-3, with a weak D call TRBD2 (6 bases). CDR1 and CDR2 from the germline V gene are ENHRY and SYGVKD. The CDR3 runs to 16 residues. Trimming took 5 bases from V and 1 from J, leaving 16 bases between them. Written as DNA, the CDR3 is TGTGCCATCAGTTTGTTCGGGGGAATGGGCACAGATACGCAGTATTTT. Its translation: CAISLFGGMGTDTQYF.

V gene TRBV12-5 combines with J gene TRBJ2-3, with a weak D call TRBD2 (6 bases). The length of the CDR3 is 13 residues. With 8 bases removed from V and 0 bases from J, the gap between germline ends came to 9 bases. CDR1 and CDR2 from the germline V gene are LGHNT and FRNRAP. The CDR3 spells CASRGTSTDTQYF. The CDR3 DNA is TGTGCTAGTCGCGGGACGAGCACAGATACGCAGTATTTT.

This clone was detected a few times. V and J are TRBV27 and TRBJ2-7; 10 nucleotides align to TRBD2. The J segment lost 3 bases and the V segment lost 6 bases, leaving 11 bases of the junction unmatched. Germline loops: CDR1 MNHEY, CDR2 SMNVEV (reference sequence). The CDR3 has 16 residues. The CDR3 sequence: CASSSLAGWVLYEQYF. Here the CDR3 DNA reads TGTGCCAGCAGCTCACTAGCGGGATGGGTTCTCTACGAGCAGTACTTC.

This rearrangement joins TRBV10-2 to TRBJ2-7, with 11 bases identical to TRBD2. The CDR3 loop spans 14 amino acids. Germline-derived CDR1 and CDR2 are WSHSY and SAAADI. The J segment lost 4 bases and the V segment lost 8 bases, leaving 7 bases of the junction unmatched. The DNA for the CDR3 is TGCGCCAGCCGCTGGGGACTAGCGGATTACGAGCAGTACTTC. It is translated as CASRWGLADYEQYF.

J is TRBJ2-1 and V is TRBV23-1; a weak D match, TRBD1 (8 bases). TRBV23-1 is classed as an ORF, of uncertain function. V was pared by 0 bases and J by 7 bases, with 16 bases between. The CDR3 has 16 residues. CDR3 in amino acids: CASSQSWTGRGNEQFF. The CDR3 nucleotides read TGCGCCAGCAGTCAATCGTGGACAGGGAGGGGGAATGAGCAGTTCTTC.

The V call is TRBV7-6, the J call TRBJ1-1; perhaps TRBD1 as D (5 bases). Germline CDR1 reads SGHVS; CDR2 reads FNYEAQ. Trimming removed 4 bases from V and 6 bases from J, with 15 bases in between. This CDR3 is built from 14 residues. The CDR3 DNA sequence: TGTGCCAGCAGCTCCCACCGTGGGGGGGCTGAAGCTTTCTTT. It specifies CASSSHRGGAEAFF.

The gene calls are TRBV7-9 and TRBJ1-4; unclear D gene. The V end was cut by 3 bases, the J end by 4 bases, with 12 bases between. Per germline, CDR1 SEHNR and CDR2 FQNEAQ (reference sequence). The CDR3 consists of 15 residues. CDR3 nucleotide sequence: TGTGCCAGCAGCTTTATGCGTCCAAATAATGAAAAACTGTTTTTT. It encodes CASSFMRPNNEKLFF.

The chain has TRBV5-6 and TRBJ2-2; 9 nucleotides agree with TRBD1. CDR3 length equals 16 residues. Germline loops: CDR1 SGHDT, CDR2 YYEEEE. The V gene end was trimmed by 4 bases and the J gene end by 6 bases; junction bases not matched to a gene: 10. In nucleotides, the CDR3 is TGTGCCAGCAGCCCCCAAAATGACAGGGGGGCCGGGGAGCTGTTTTTT. It codes for CASSPQNDRGAGELFF. Based on the CDR3 plus reference TRBV5-6 and TRBJ2-2, the full variable domain is DAGVTQSPTHLIKTRGQQVTLRCSPKSGHDTVSWYQQALGQGPQFIFQYYEEEERQRGNFPDRFSGHQFPNYSSELNVNALLLGDSALYLCASSPQNDRGAGELFFGEGSRLTVL.

In this sample, this clone turned up once. This chain uses TRBV5-6 with TRBJ2-6; tentatively, D is TRBD1 (6 bases). The germline V gene encodes CDR1 SGHDT and CDR2 YYEEEE. The CDR3 length is 15 residues. V was clipped by 1 base and J by 4 bases, with 9 bases between them. CDR3 nucleotide sequence: TGTGCCAGCAGCTTGTACGGGACAGGGGCCAACGTCCTGACTTTC. Translated, it gives CASSLYGTGANVLTF.

The gene calls are TRBV6-5 and TRBJ2-3, with 12 bases aligning to TRBD2. This CDR3 comprises 14 residues. The germline V gene has CDR1 MNHEY and CDR2 SVGAGI. V trimming: 6 bases; J trimming: 4 bases; junction bases outside the gene matches: 2. CDR3 DNA: TGTGCCAGCAGAACTAGCGGGAGGTCAGATACGCAGTATTTT. As protein: CASRTSGRSDTQYF.

The chain recombines TRBV18 with TRBJ2-6; 9 nucleotides agree with TRBD1. Unmatched junction bases numbered 1, after V lost 6 bases and J lost 1 base. This CDR3 spans 15 amino acids. In germline, CDR1 is KGHSH, CDR2 LQKENI. CDR3: CASSGTGSGANVLTF. Here the CDR3 DNA reads TGTGCCAGCTCCGGGACAGGGTCTGGGGCCAACGTCCTGACTTTC.

The V gene is TRBV19, the J gene TRBJ2-1, with D unresolved. The CDR3 totals 10 residues. In germline, CDR1 is LNHDA, CDR2 SQIVND (reference sequence). Trimming removed 11 bases from V and 4 bases from J, with 6 bases in between. The CDR3 sequence: CAGNYNEQFF. For the CDR3, the DNA is TGTGCCGGAAATTACAATGAGCAGTTCTTC.

J is TRBJ1-1 and V is TRBV14; D gene ambiguous. V lost 0 bases to trimming and J lost 1 base, with 12 bases between them. The CDR3 covers 16 residues. From germline, CDR1 is SGHDN and CDR2 FVKESK. The chain's CDR3 is CASSQDILVGNTEAFF. The CDR3 DNA reads as TGTGCCAGCAGCCAAGACATATTGGTGGGGAACACTGAAGCTTTCTTT.

This sequence joins TRBV7-3 and TRBJ2-2; the match to TRBD2 covers 11 bases. Trimming removed 6 bases from V and 2 bases from J; junction bases left unmatched: 8. Per germline, CDR1 SGHTA and CDR2 FQGTGA. The length of the CDR3 is 17 residues. The CDR3 loop reads CASRVRGLAVNTGELFF. CDR3 nucleotide sequence: TGTGCCAGCAGGGTACGGGGACTAGCGGTTAACACCGGGGAGCTGTTTTTT.

CDR3 DNA sequence: TGTGCCAGCAGCTTAGTATCGGGGAACAGGGGTTATAATTCACCCCTCCACTTT. Protein: CASSLVSGNRGYNSPLHF. The chain joins TRBV7-6 to TRBJ1-6; 7 bases agree with TRBD1. The CDR3 covers 18 residues. The V segment lost 1 base and the J segment 4 bases; nucleotides outside the gene matches: 10. Germline CDR1 and CDR2: SGHVS and FNYEAQ.